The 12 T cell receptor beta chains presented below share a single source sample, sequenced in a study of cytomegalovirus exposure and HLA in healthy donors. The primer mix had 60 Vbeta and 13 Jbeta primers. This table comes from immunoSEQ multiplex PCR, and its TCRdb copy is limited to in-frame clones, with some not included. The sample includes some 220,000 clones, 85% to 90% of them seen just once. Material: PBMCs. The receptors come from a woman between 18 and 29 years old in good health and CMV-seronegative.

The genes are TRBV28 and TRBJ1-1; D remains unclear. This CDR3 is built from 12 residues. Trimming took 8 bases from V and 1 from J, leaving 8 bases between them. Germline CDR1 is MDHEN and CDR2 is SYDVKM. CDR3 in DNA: TGTGCCAGCGACGGAGCGAACACTGAAGCTTTCTTT. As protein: CASDGANTEAFF.

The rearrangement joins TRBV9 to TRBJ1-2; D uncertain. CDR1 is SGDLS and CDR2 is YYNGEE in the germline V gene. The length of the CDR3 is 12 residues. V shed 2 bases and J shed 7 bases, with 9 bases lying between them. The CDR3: CASSVLGSGYTF. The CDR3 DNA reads TGTGCCAGCAGCGTTTTAGGGAGTGGCTACACCTTC.

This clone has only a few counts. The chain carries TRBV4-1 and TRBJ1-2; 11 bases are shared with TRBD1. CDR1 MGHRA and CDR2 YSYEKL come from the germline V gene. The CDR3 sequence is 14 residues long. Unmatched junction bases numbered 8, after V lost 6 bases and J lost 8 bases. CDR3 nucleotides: TGCGCCAGCAGAACGCCGGGACAGGGGGAAGGCTACACCTTC. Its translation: CASRTPGQGEGYTF.

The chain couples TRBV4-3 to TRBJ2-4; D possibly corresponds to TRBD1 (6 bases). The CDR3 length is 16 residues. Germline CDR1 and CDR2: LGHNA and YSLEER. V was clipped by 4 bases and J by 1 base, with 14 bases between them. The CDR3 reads CASSLGARSAKNIQYF. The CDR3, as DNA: TGCGCCAGCAGCCTGGGGGCCCGATCGGCCAAAAACATTCAGTACTTC.

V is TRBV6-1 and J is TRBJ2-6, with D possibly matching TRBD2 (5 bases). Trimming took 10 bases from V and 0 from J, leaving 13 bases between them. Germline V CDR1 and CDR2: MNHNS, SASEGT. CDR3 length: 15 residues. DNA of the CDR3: TGTGCCACCGAAACGGGGAGCTCTGGGGCCAACGTCCTGACTTTC. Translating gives CATETGSSGANVLTF.

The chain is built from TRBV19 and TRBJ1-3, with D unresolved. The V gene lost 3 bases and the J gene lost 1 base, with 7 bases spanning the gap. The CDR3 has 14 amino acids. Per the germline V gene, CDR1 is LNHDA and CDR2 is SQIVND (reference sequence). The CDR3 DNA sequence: TGTGCCAGTAGTATCGTTGTTTCTGGAAACACCATATATTTT. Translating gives CASSIVVSGNTIYF. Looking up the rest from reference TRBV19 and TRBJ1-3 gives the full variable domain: DGGITQSPKYLFRKEGQNVTLSCEQNLNHDAMYWYRQDPGQGLRLIYYSQIVNDFQKGDIAEGYSVSREKKESFPLTVTSAQKNPTAFYLCASSIVVSGNTIYFGEGSWLTVV.

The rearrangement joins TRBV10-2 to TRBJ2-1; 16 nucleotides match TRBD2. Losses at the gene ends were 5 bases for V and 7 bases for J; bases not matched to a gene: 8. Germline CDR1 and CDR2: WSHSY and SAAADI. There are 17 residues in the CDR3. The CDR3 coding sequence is TGCGCCAGCAGTCTATTTATGGGACTAGCGGGAGGGAATGAGCAGTTCTTC. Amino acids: CASSLFMGLAGGNEQFF.

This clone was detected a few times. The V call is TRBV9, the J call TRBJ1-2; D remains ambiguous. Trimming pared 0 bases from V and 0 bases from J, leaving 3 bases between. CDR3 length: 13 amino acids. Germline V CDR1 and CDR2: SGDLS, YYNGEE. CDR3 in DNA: TGTGCCAGCAGCGTAGCTACTAACTATGGCTACACCTTC. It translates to CASSVATNYGYTF.

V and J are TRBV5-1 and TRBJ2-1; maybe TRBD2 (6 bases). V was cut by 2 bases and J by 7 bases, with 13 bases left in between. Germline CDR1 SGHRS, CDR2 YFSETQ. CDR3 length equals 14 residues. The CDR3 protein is CASSFSAGLNEQFF. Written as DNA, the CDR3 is TGCGCCAGCAGCTTCTCAGCGGGCCTGAATGAGCAGTTCTTC.

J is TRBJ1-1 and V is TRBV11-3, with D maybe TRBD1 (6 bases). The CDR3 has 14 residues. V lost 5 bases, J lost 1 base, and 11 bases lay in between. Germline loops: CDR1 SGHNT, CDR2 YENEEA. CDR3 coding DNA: TGTGCCAGCAGCCCTCAGGGGCCGAACACTGAAGCTTTCTTT. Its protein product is CASSPQGPNTEAFF.

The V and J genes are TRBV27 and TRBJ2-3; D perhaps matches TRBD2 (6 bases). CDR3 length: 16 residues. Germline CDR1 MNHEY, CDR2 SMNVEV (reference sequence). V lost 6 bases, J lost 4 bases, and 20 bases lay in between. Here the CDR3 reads CASRRAGPRRADTQYF. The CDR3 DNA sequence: TGTGCCAGCAGGCGCGCGGGCCCCCGGAGGGCAGATACGCAGTATTTT.

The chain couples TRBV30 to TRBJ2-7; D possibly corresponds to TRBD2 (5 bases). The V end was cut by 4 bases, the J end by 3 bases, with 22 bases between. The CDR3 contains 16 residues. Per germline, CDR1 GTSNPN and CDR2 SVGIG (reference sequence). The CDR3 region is CAWTPQQRLIFYEQYF. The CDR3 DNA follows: TGTGCCTGGACCCCCCAGCAGCGGTTGATTTTCTACGAGCAGTACTTC. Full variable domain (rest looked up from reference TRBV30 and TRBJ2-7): SQTIHQWPATLVQPVGSPLSLECTVEGTSNPNLYWYRQAAGRGLQLLFYSVGIGQISSEVPQNLSASRPQDRQFILSSKKLLLSDSGFYLCAWTPQQRLIFYEQYFGPGTRLTVT.